This entry is about one T cell receptor (beta chain). The antigen it binds to is not known. It has no much larger one-base neighbor in the sample; base qualities were not kept. Enrolling through a virtual design, the prospective study's participants ranged in age from roughly 18 to 100 years and lived across more than 20 United States geographic areas. In the prospective study, participants were assigned to cohorts based on the clinical history participants reported in a screening survey and a study questionnaire. Mobile phlebotomists in the prospective study collected whole blood, serum and a nasopharyngeal or oropharyngeal swab from every participant. Additional blood draws and questionnaires over a roughly two-month period could optionally be provided by prospective study participants. Blood samples from the prospective study were shipped frozen or at room temperature prior to DNA extraction.

TCRbeta CDR3 regions were amplified from genomic DNA by means of the immunoSEQ Assay, a bias-controlled multiplex PCR. On the study's bioinformatics: The number of nucleated cells in each sample was estimated by amplification of reference gene primers within the assay. To quantify the absolute abundance of each unique TCRbeta CDR3 rearrangement, sequence reads were collapsed and filtered. For each sample, productive Simpson clonality was calculated as the square root of Simpson's diversity index over productive rearrangements. Sourced from immuneACCESS, this table was stored by TCRdb with only in-frame sequences that have V and J called. A share of the clones is absent; for the studies checked, an unresolved V gene accounts for under half, and the remainder has no known explanation. That table furnishes V, J and clone size, whereas the DNA furnished D and trimming. Here the sample has 150,000 to 200,000 clones; around three quarters occur a single time. The top ten constitute about a sixth of the sample.

CDR1 is given as MNHEY and CDR2 as SVGAGI, both from the germline V gene. V lost 2 bases and J lost 0 bases, and the count of bases not matched to a germline gene is 1. The CDR3 measures 15 amino acids from cysteine to phenylalanine. CDR3 DNA is the only sequence kept; it has 45 bases, read in frame from the first base. These data come from a study of blood T cell repertoires in COVID-19 (TCRdb year 2020). Notes on the research overall: Collaborator samples came from the United States, Italy and Spain and covered acute and convalescent phases of COVID-19. The prospective study material was composed of cDNA or gDNA derived from T cells, B-cell-depleted T cells, or PBMCs. The dataset comprised deeply sampled blood TCRbeta repertoires from subjects exposed to, actively infected with, or recovered from COVID-19. The repertoires were released in a freely available public database intended as a resource for research on the immune response to SARS-CoV-2. The samples were drawn from two sources: the first 160 participants of the ongoing ImmuneRACE study, and 1,000 to 1,500 subjects contributed by 6 global collaborators. Sample metadata almost always included a de-identified subject ID, COVID-19 status, age in years and sex. Where available, HLA class I and class II types were obtained from metadata supplied by the sample provider rather than from assay-based typing.

Findings and caveats that apply to the study as a whole: The quantity of clinical and demographic metadata differed by source and by participant and was supplied without curation.

The source is a woman aged 45-65 years with acute COVID-19. Recombination linked TRBV6-5 to TRBJ1-5; the junction holds 7 bases that match TRBD1. The sequenced sample was PBMCs or T cells enriched from blood (not recorded which). At the DNA level, the sequence is TGTGCCAGCAGTTACGGGACAGATAGCAATCAGCCCCAGCATTTT. This gives the protein CASSYGTDSNQPQHF.